These 15 T cell receptor beta chains share one sample of origin, sequenced in a study of blood T cells in healthy people across ages. Together with a sample-barcoded 5' primer, a J-beta primer mix was included in a second PCR lasting about 6 to 12 cycles. One entry per CDR3 protein, called by TCRdb with MiXCR from the 5' RACE reads. Of over 1,300,000 distinct CDR3 sequences listed, 45% to 70% are singletons. Input material: blood. The receptors shown here come from a man between 18 and 29 years old in good health.

The chain couples TRBV15 to TRBJ2-2, with 11 nucleotides matching TRBD2. The CDR3 spans 18 residues. The J segment lost 8 bases and the V segment lost 2 bases, leaving 13 bases of the junction unmatched. Germline loops: CDR1 LNHNV, CDR2 YYDKDF (reference sequence). The DNA for the CDR3 is TGTGCCACCAGCAGATGGGAACTAGCGGGGGAGATCCGAGGGGAGCTGTTTTTT. As protein: CATSRWELAGEIRGELFF.

The chain couples TRBV29-1 to TRBJ2-2; a weak D match, TRBD2 (6 bases). The CDR3 covers 13 residues. With 5 bases removed from V and 5 bases from J, the gap between germline ends came to 12 bases. The V gene's germline CDR1 is SQVTM and CDR2 ANQGSEA. CDR3 amino acids: CSVRAGRTGELFF. The CDR3 coding sequence is TGCAGCGTTCGGGCGGGGCGGACCGGGGAGCTGTTTTTT.

This clonotype was seen many times. The chain is built from TRBV4-1 and TRBJ2-4, with 11 nucleotides matching TRBD1. With V trimmed by 4 bases and J by 7 bases, 9 bases remained unmatched. The CDR3 has 16 amino acids. CDR1 is MGHRA and CDR2 is YSYEKL in the germline V gene. DNA of the CDR3: TGCGCCAGCAGCCTTTCTCCAGGACAGGGGGCGAACATTCAGTACTTC. Its translation: CASSLSPGQGANIQYF.

This rearrangement joins TRBV3-1 to TRBJ2-1; no definite D call. Matching the DNA end better, TRBJ2-7 makes the J call doubtful. CDR1 LGHDT and CDR2 YNNKEL come from the germline V gene (reference sequence). This CDR3 contains 15 residues. The CDR3: CASSQDVQVPYEQYF. In nucleotides, the CDR3 is TGTGCCAGCAGCCAAGATGTACAAGTCCCATACGAGCAGTACTTC.

This rearrangement joins TRBV2 to TRBJ2-5; D is unclear. Germline assignment: CDR1 SNHLY and CDR2 FYNNEI. CDR3 size: 11 residues. With 6 bases removed from V and 7 bases from J, the gap between germline ends came to 9 bases. Here the CDR3 reads CASRDEVTQYF. The CDR3 region has the DNA TGTGCCAGCAGGGACGAGGTGACCCAGTACTTC.

This clonotype was observed a few times. DNA for the CDR3: TGTGCCAGCAGCACGACAGAGGGGGAGACCCAGTACTTC. Residues: CASSTTEGETQYF. The chain recombines TRBV7-9 with TRBJ2-5; either TRBD1 or TRBD2 may fit D (5 bases each). The CDR3 is 13 amino acids. V was shortened by 5 bases and J by 5 bases, with 12 bases between the two germline ends. Looked up from germline, CDR1 is SEHNR and CDR2 is FQNEAQ (reference sequence).

The V and J genes are TRBV4-3 and TRBJ1-1; possible D gene TRBD1, 5 bases. V lost 0 bases and J lost 5, with 16 bases in between. Germline lookup yields CDR1 LGHNA and CDR2 YSLEER. CDR3 length: 16 residues. This chain's CDR3 is CASSQDFGQGKTEAFF. CDR3 DNA sequence: TGCGCCAGCAGCCAAGATTTCGGGCAGGGTAAAACTGAAGCTTTCTTT.

This clonotype has only a few counts. The J gene is TRBJ2-4, the V gene TRBV18; D unresolved. The DNA end is more similar to TRBJ2-7, so the J call may be wrong. Germline assignment: CDR1 KGHSH and CDR2 LQKENI. This CDR3 is 12 amino acids long. Here the CDR3 DNA reads TGTGCCAGCTCATCCTTAGCCGGCGAGCAGTACTTC. Translation: CASSSLAGEQYF.

This rearrangement joins TRBV5-5 to TRBJ2-7; 13 bases match TRBD2. The CDR3 totals 20 residues. CDR1 and CDR2 (germline): SGHKS, YYEKEE (reference sequence). J was trimmed by 2 bases and V by 4 bases; bases with no gene match: 18. CDR3 protein: CASSRPNSPGLAGKPYEQYF. CDR3 DNA: TGTGCCAGCAGCCGACCGAATTCCCCGGGACTAGCGGGGAAACCCTACGAGCAGTACTTC.

There are a few counts of this clonotype. The V call is TRBV11-2, the J call TRBJ2-5, with TRBD1 matching over 7 bases. The CDR3 runs to 13 residues. Germline V gene sequence: CDR1 SGHAT, CDR2 FQNNGV. The junction had 10 bases not matched to a gene; V was cut back by 5 bases and J by 10 bases. The DNA of the CDR3 is TGTGCCAGCAGCGCAGAGACAGGGATGGACCAGTACTTC. This encodes CASSAETGMDQYF.

The V and J genes are TRBV27 and TRBJ1-5; D gene uncertain. Germline assignment: CDR1 MNHEY and CDR2 SMNVEV (reference sequence). The V and J ends lost 6 bases and 0 bases respectively, with 12 bases between them. CDR3 length: 15 amino acids. CDR3 DNA: TGTGCCAGCAGCTGGATAGGACTTAGCAATCAGCCCCAGCATTTT. This translates into CASSWIGLSNQPQHF.

This clonotype was observed a handful of times. The rearrangement uses TRBV13 and TRBJ2-7; D remains unclear. Trimming pared 5 bases from V and 0 bases from J, leaving 14 bases between. Per germline, CDR1 PRHDT and CDR2 FYEKMQ (reference sequence). This CDR3 spans 15 amino acids. In nucleotides, the CDR3 is TGTGCCAGCAGCCCTCAATTTGCCTCCTCCTACGAGCAGTACTTC. Translated, it gives CASSPQFASSYEQYF.

This chain connects TRBV5-1 to TRBJ2-7; 9 bases fit TRBD1. This CDR3 is built from 16 residues. Looked up from germline, CDR1 is SGHRS and CDR2 is YFSETQ. V lost 2 bases and J lost 2; bases outside the gene matches: 8. As DNA, the CDR3 is TGCGCCAGCAGCTTCGCCGGGACAGGGAAAACCTACGAGCAGTACTTC. Amino acid sequence: CASSFAGTGKTYEQYF.

This clonotype was seen once. The rearrangement uses TRBV6-1 and TRBJ2-5; the D is unclear. Matching the DNA end better, TRBJ2-7 makes the J call doubtful. The germline gives CDR1 MNHNS, CDR2 SASEGT. The CDR3 length is 9 residues. The CDR3 DNA reads as TGTGCCAGCAATAACGAGCAGTACTTC. It codes for CASNNEQYF.

The chain uses TRBV7-2 and TRBJ2-3; D possibly corresponds to TRBD2 (5 bases). CDR1 is SGHTA, CDR2 FQGNSA, per germline. CDR3 length: 15 amino acids. The V end lost 3 bases, the J end lost 0 bases, and 10 bases lay between the germline ends. As DNA, the CDR3 is TGTGCCAGCAGCTTCGGGATTCCTAGCACAGATACGCAGTATTTT. The encoded protein is CASSFGIPSTDTQYF.